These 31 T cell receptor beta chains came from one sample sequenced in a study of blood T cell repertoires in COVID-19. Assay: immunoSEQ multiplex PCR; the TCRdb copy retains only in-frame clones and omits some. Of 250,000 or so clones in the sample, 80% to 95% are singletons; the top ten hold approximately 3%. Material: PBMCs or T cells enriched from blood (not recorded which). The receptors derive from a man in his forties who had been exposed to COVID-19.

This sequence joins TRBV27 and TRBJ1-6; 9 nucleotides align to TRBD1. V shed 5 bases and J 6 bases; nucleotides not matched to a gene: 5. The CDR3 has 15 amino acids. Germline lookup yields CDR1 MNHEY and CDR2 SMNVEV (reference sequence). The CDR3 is CASSVGTGSNSPLHF. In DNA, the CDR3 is TGTGCCAGCAGTGTAGGGACAGGGAGTAATTCACCCCTCCACTTT.

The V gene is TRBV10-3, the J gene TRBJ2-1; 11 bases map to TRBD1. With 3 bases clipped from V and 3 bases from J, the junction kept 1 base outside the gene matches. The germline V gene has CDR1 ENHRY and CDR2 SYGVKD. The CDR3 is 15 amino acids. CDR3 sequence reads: CAISDGTGGYNEQFF. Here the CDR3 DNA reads TGTGCCATCAGTGACGGGACAGGGGGCTACAATGAGCAGTTCTTC.

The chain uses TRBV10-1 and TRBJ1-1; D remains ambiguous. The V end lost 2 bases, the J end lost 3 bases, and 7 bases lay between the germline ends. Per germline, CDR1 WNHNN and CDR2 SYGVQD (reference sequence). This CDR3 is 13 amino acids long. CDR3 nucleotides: TGCGCCAGCAGTGAGGTGGGAGACACTGAAGCTTTCTTT. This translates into CASSEVGDTEAFF.

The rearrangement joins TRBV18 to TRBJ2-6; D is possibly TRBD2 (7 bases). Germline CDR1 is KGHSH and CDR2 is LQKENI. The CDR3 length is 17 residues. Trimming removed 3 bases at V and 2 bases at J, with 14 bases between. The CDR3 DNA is TGTGCCAGCTCACCGACAGGCGGGGGCCCTGGGGCCAACGTCCTGACTTTC. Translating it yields CASSPTGGGPGANVLTF.

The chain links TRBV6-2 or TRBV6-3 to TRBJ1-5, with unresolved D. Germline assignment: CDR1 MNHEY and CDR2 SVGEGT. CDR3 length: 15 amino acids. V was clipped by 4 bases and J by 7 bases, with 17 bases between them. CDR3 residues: CASSFPQTQWQPQHF. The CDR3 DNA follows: TGTGCCAGCAGTTTCCCCCAAACGCAGTGGCAGCCCCAGCATTTT.

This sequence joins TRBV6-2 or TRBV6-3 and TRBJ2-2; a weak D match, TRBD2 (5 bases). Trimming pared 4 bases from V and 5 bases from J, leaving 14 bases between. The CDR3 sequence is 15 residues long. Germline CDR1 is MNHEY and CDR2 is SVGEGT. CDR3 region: CASSWSGGGTGELFF. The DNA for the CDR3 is TGTGCCAGCAGTTGGTCGGGTGGAGGTACCGGGGAGCTGTTTTTT.

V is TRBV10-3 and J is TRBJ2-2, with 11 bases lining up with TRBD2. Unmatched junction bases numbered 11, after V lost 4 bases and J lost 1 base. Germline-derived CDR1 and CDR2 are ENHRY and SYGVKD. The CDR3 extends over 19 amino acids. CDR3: CAISVIRLAGLQNTGELFF. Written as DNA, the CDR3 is TGTGCCATCAGTGTTATCCGACTAGCGGGACTCCAGAACACCGGGGAGCTGTTTTTT.

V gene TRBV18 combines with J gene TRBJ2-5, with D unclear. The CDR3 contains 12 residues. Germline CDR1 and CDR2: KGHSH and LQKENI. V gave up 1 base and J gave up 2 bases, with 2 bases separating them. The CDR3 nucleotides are TGTGCCAGCTCACCACTACAAGAGACCCAGTACTTC. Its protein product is CASSPLQETQYF.

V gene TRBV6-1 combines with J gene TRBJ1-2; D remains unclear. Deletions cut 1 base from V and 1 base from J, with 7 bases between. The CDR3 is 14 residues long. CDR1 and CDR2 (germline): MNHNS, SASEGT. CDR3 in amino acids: CASSEVTSNYGYTF. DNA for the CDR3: TGTGCCAGCAGTGAAGTAACAAGTAACTATGGCTACACCTTC.

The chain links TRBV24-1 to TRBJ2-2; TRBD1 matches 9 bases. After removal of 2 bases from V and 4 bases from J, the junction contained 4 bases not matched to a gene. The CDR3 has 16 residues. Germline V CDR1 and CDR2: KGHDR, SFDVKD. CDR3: CATSDWGQGVTGELFF. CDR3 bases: TGTGCCACCAGTGATTGGGGACAGGGTGTCACCGGGGAGCTGTTTTTT.

Here the CDR3 DNA reads TGCAGCGTTGGGCCTAGCGGGAGGGCCTCAGATACGCAGTATTTT. Translated, it gives CSVGPSGRASDTQYF. The rearrangement links TRBV29-1 to TRBJ2-3; 12 nucleotides align to TRBD2. V trimming: 4 bases; J trimming: 4 bases; junction bases outside the gene matches: 6. Germline CDR1 SQVTM, CDR2 ANQGSEA. The CDR3 extends over 15 amino acids.

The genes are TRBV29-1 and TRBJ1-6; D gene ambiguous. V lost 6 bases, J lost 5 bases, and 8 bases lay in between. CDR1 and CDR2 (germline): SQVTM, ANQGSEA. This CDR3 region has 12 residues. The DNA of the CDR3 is TGCAGCGTCGGGGATAATAATTCACCCCTCCACTTT. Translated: CSVGDNNSPLHF.

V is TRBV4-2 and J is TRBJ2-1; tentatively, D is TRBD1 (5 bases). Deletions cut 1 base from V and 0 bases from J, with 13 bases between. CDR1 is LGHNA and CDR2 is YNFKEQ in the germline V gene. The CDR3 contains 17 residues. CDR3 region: CASSQVGLRGSYNEQFF. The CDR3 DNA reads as TGTGCCAGCAGCCAAGTGGGCCTAAGGGGCTCCTACAATGAGCAGTTCTTC.

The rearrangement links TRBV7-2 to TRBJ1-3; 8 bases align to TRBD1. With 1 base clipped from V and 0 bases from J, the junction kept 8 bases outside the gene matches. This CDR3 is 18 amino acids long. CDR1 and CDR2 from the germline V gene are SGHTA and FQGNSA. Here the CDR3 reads CASSLGYLGQGSGNTIYF. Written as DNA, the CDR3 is TGTGCCAGCAGCTTAGGGTACTTAGGACAGGGCTCTGGAAACACCATATATTTT.

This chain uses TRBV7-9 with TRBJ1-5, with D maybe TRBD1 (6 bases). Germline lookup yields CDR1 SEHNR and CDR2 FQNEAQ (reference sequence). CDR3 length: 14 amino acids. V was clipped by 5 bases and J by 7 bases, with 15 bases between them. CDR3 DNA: TGTGCCAGCAGCCCTGCAGGGGATCGACAGCCCCAGCATTTT. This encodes CASSPAGDRQPQHF.

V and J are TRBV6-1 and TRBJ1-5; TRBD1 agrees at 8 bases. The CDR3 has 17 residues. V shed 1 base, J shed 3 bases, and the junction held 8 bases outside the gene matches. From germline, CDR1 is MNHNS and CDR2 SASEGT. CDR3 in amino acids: CASSEGQGARNNQPQHF. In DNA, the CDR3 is TGTGCCAGCAGTGAAGGTCAGGGGGCGCGCAACAATCAGCCCCAGCATTTT.

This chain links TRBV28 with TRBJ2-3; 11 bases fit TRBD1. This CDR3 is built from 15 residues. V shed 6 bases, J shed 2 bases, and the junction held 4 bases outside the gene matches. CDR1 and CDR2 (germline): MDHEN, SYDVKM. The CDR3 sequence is CASRGDRGDTDTQYF. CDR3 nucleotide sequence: TGTGCCAGCAGGGGGGACAGGGGGGACACAGATACGCAGTATTTT.

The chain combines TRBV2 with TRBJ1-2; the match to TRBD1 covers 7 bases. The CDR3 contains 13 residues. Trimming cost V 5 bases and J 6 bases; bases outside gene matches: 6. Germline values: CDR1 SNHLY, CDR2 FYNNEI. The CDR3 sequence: CASSYSGTDGYTF. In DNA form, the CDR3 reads TGTGCCAGCAGTTACTCCGGGACAGATGGCTACACCTTC. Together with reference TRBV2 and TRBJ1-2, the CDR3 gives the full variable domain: EPEVTQTPSHQVTQMGQEVILRCVPISNHLYFYWYRQILGQKVEFLVSFYNNEISEKSEIFDDQFSVERPDGSNFTLKIRSTKLEDSAMYFCASSYSGTDGYTFGSGTRLTVV.

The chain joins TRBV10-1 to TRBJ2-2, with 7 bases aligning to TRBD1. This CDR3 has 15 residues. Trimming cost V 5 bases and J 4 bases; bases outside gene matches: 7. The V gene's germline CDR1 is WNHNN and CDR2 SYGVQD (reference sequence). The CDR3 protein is CASSRQGSGTGELFF. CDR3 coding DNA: TGCGCCAGCAGTAGACAGGGTTCAGGCACCGGGGAGCTGTTTTTT.

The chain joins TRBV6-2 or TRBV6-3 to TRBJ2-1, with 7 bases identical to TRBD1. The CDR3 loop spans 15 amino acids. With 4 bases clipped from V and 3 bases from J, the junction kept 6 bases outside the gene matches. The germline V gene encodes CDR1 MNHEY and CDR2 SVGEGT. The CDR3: CASSSPGTVYNEQFF. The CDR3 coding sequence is TGTGCCAGCAGTTCGCCCGGGACAGTCTACAATGAGCAGTTCTTC.

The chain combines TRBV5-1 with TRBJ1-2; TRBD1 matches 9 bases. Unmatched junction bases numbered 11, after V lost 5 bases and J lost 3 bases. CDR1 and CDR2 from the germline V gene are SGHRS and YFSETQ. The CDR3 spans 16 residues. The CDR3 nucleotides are TGCGCCAGCAGTCTCGATGCGGGACAGGGTCACTATGGCTACACCTTC. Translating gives CASSLDAGQGHYGYTF.

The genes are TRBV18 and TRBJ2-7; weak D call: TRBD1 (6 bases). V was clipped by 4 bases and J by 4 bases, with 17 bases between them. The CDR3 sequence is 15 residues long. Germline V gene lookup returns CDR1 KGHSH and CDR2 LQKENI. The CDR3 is CASSLTGQGGYEQYF. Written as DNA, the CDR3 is TGTGCCAGCTCACTAACAGGGCAAGGGGGATACGAGCAGTACTTC.

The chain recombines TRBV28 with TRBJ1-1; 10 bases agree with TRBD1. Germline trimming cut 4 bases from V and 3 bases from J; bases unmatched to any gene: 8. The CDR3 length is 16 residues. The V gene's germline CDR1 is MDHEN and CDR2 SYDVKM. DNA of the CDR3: TGTGCCAGCAGTTCGACAGGGGGCAACTACGACACTGAAGCTTTCTTT. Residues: CASSSTGGNYDTEAFF. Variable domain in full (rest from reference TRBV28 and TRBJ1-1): DVKVTQSSRYLVKRTGEKVFLECVQDMDHENMFWYRQDPGLGLRLIYFSYDVKMKEKGDIPEGYSVSREKKERFSLILESASTNQTSMYLCASSSTGGNYDTEAFFGQGTRLTVV.

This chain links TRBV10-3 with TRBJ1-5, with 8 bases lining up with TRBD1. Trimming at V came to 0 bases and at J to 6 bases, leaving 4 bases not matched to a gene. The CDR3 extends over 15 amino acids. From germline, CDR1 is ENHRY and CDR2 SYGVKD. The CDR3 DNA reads TGTGCCATCAGTGAGTCGCAGGGGGCCGGTCAGCCCCAGCATTTT. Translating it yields CAISESQGAGQPQHF.

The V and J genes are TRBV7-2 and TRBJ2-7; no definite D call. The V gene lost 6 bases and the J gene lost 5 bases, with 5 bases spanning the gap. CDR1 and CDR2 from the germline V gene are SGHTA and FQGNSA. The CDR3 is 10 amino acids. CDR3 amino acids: CASSGHEQYF. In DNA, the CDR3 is TGTGCCAGCAGTGGGCACGAGCAGTACTTC.

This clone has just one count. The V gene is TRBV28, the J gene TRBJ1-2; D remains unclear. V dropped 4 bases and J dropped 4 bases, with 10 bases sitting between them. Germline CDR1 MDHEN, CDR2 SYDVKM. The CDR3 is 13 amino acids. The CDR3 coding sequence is TGTGCCAGCAGTTCGTCAGTAACCTATGGCTACACCTTC. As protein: CASSSSVTYGYTF.

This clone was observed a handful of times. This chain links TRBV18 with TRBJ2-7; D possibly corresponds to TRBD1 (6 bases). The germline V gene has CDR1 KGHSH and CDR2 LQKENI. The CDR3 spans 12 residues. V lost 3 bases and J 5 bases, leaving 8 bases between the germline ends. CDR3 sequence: CASSPSGDEQYF. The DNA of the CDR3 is TGTGCCAGCTCACCGTCAGGGGACGAGCAGTACTTC.

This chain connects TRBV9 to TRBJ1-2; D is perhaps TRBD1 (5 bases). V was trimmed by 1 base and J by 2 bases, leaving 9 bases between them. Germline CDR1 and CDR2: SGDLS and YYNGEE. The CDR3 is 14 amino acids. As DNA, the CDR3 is TGTGCCAGCAGCGTATCAACAGGAAACTATGGCTACACCTTC. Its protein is CASSVSTGNYGYTF.

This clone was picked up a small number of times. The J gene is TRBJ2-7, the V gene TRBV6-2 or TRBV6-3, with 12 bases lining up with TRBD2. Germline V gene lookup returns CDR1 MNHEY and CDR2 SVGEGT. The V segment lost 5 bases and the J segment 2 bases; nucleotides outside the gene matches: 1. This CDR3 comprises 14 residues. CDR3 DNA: TGTGCCAGCAGTCGGACTAGCGGGACCTACGAGCAGTACTTC. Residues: CASSRTSGTYEQYF.

The CDR3 DNA follows: TGTGCCAGCAGCTTAGCCCTAGCGGGAGAGGGGTCCTACGAGCAGTACTTC. It codes for CASSLALAGEGSYEQYF. This chain joins TRBV11-3 and TRBJ2-7; TRBD2 matches at 10 bases. The V gene's germline CDR1 is SGHNT and CDR2 YENEEA. V was clipped by 1 base and J by 1 base; unmatched bases: 7. The CDR3 is 17 residues long.

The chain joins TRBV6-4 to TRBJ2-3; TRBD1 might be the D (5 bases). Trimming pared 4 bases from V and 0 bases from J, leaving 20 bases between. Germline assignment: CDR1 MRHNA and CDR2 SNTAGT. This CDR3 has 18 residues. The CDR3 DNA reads TGTGCCAGCAGTGTCTCCCCGCCGACAGTATTGAGCACAGATACGCAGTATTTT. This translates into CASSVSPPTVLSTDTQYF.